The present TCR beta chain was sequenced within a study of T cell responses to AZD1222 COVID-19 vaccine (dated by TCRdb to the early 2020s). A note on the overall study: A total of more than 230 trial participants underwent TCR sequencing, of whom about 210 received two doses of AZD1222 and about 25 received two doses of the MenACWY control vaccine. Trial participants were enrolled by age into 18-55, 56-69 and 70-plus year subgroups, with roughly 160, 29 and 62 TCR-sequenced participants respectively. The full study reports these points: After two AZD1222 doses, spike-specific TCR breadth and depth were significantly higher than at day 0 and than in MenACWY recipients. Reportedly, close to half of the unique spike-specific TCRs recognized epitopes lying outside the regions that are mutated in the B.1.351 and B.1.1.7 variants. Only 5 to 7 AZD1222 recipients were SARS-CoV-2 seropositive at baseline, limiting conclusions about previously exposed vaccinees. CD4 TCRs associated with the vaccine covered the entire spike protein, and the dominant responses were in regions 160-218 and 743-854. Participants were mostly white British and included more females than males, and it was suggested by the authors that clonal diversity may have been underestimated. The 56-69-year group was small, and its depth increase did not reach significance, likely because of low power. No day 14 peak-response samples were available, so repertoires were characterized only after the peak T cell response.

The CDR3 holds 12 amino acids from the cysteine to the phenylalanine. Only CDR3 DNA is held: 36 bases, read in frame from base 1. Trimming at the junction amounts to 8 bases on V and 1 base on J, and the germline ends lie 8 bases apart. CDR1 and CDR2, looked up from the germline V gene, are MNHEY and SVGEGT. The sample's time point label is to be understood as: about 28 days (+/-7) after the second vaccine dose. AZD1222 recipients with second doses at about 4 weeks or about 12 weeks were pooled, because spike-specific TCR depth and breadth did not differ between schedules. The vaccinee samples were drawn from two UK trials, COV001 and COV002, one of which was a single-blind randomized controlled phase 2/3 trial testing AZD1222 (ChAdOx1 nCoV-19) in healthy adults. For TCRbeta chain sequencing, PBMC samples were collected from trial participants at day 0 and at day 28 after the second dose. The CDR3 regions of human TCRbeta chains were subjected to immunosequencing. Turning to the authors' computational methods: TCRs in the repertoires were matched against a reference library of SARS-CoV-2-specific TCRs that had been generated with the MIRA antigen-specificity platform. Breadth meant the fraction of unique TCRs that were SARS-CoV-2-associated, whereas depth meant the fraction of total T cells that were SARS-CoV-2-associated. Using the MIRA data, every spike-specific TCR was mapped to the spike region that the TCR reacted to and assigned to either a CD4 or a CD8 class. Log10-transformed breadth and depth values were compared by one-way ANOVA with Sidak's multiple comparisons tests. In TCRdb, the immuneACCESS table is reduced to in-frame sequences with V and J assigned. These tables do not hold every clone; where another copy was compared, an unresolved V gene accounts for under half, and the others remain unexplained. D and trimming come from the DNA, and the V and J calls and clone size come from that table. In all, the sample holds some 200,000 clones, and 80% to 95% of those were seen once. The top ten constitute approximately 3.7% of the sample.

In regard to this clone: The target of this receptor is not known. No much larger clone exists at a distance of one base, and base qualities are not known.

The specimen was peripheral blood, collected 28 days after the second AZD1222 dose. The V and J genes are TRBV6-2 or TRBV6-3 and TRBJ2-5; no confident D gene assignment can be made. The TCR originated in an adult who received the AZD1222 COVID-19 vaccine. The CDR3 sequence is CASCRPQETQYF. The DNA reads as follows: TGTGCCAGCTGCCGGCCCCAAGAGACCCAGTACTTC.